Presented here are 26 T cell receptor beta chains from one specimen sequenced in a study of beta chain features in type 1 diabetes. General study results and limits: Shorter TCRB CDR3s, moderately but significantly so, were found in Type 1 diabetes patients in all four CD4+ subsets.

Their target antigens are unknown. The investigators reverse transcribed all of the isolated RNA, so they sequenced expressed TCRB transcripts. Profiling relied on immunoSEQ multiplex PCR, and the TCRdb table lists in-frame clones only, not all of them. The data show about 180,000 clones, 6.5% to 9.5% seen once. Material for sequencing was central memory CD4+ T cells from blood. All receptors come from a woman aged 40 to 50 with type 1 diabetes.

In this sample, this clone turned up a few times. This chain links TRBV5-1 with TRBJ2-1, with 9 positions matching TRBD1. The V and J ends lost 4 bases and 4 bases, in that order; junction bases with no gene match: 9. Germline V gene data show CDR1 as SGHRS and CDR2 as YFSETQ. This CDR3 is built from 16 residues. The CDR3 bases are TGCGCCAGCAGCCAAACTCGGGACAGGGTTTACAATGAGCAGTTCTTC. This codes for CASSQTRDRVYNEQFF.

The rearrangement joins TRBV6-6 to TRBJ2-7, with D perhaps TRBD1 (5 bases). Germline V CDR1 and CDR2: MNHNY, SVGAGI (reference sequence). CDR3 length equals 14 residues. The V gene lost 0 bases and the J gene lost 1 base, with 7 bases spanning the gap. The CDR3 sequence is CASSYSSGSYEQYF. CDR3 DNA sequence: TGTGCCAGCAGTTACTCCTCAGGGTCCTACGAGCAGTACTTC.

The CDR3 DNA sequence: TGTGCCAGCAGCGTCGGGTTGACAGGGGTTGCGTTCTTC. Translating it yields CASSVGLTGVAFF. The chain carries TRBV9 and TRBJ2-1; TRBD1 matches 8 bases. The germline CDR1 and CDR2 sequences are SGDLS and YYNGEE. V trimming: 2 bases; J trimming: 15 bases; junction bases outside the gene matches: 10. This CDR3 region has 13 residues. Based on the CDR3 plus reference TRBV9 and TRBJ2-1, the full variable domain is DSGVTQTPKHLITATGQRVTLRCSPRSGDLSVYWYQQSLDQGLQFLIQYYNGEERAKGNILERFSAQQFPDLHSELNLSSLELGDSALYFCASSVGLTGVAFFGPGTRLTVL.

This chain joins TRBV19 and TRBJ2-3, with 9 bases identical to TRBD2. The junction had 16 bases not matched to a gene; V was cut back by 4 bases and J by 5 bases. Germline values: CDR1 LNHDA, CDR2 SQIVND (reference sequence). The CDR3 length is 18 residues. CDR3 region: CASSSFAGGPGRGDTQYF. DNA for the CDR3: TGTGCCAGTAGTAGCTTTGCGGGAGGGCCTGGTAGGGGAGATACGCAGTATTTT.

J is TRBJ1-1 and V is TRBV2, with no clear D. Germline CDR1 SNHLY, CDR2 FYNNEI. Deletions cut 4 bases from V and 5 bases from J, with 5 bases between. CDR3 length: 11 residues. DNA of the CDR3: TGTGCCAGCAGTGTCAGGACTGAAGCTTTCTTT. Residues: CASSVRTEAFF.

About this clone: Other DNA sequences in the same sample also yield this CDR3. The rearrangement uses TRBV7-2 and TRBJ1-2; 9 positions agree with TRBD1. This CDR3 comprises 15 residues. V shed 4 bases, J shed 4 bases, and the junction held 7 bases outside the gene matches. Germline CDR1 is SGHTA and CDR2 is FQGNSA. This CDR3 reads CASSSSGQGSYGYTF. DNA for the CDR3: TGTGCCAGCAGCTCATCGGGACAGGGCTCCTATGGCTACACCTTC.

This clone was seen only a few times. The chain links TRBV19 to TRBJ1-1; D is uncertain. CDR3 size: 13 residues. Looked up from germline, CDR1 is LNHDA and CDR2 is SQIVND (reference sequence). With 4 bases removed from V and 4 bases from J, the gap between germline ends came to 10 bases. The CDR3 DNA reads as TGTGCCAGTAGTAGGAGCCGTGGCACTGAAGCTTTCTTT. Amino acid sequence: CASSRSRGTEAFF.

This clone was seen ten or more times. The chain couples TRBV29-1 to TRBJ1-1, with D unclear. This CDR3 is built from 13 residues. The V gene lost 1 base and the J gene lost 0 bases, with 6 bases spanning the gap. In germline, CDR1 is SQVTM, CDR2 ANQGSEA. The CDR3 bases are TGCAGCGTTGAAGCAAGCCTGAACACTGAAGCTTTCTTT. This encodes CSVEASLNTEAFF. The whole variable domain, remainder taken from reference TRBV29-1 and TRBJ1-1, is SAVISQKPSRDICQRGTSLTIQCQVDSQVTMMFWYRQQPGQSLTLIATANQGSEATYESGFVIDKFPISRPNLTFSTLTVSNMSPEDSSIYLCSVEASLNTEAFFGQGTRLTVV.

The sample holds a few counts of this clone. DNA of the CDR3: TGTGCCAGCAGTGCTTACAGGGGCCACACCTACAATGAGCAGTTCTTC. Its protein product is CASSAYRGHTYNEQFF. V and J are TRBV2 and TRBJ2-1; 7 nucleotides match TRBD1. Germline CDR1 is SNHLY and CDR2 is FYNNEI. J gave up 2 bases and V 4 bases, and 8 bases lay outside the gene matches. CDR3 length: 16 residues.

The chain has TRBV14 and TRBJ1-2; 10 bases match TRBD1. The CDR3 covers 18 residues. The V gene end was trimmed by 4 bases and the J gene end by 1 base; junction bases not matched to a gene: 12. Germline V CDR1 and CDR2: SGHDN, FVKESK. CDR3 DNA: TGTGCCAGCAGCCCGACTACGGACAGGGGGATACTTAACTATGGCTACACCTTC. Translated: CASSPTTDRGILNYGYTF.

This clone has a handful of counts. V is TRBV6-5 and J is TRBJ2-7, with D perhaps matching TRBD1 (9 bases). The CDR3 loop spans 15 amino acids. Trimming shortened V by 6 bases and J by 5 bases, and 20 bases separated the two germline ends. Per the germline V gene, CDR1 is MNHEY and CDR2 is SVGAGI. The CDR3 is CASSKQGAGGDEQYF. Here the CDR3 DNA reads TGTGCCAGCAGCAAACAGGGGGCCGGGGGGGACGAGCAGTACTTC.

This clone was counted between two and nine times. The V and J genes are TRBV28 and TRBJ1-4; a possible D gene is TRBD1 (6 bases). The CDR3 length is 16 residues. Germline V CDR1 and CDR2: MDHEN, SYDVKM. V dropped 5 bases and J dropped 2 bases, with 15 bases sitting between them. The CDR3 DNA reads TGTGCCAGCAGTCTGGATGGGGGCAATACTAATGAAAAACTGTTTTTT. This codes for CASSLDGGNTNEKLFF.

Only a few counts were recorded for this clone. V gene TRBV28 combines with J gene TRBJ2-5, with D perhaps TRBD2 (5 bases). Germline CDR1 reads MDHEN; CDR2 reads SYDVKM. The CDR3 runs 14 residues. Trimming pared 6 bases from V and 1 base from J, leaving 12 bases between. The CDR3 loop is CASSSPGIQETQYF. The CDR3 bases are TGTGCCAGCAGCTCCCCCGGGATCCAAGAGACCCAGTACTTC.

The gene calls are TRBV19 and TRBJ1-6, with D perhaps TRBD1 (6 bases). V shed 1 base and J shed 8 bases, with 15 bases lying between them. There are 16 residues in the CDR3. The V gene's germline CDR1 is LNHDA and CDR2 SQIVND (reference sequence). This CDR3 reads CASSIAGRGQDSPLHF. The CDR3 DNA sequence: TGTGCCAGTAGTATAGCAGGCAGGGGTCAGGATTCACCCCTCCACTTT.

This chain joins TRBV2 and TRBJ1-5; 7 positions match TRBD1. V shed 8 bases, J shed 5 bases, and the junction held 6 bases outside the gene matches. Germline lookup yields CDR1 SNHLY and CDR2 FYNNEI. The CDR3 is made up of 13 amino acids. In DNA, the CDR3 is TGTGCCAGCGGGGACAGCAGGGATCAGCCCCAGCATTTT. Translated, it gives CASGDSRDQPQHF.

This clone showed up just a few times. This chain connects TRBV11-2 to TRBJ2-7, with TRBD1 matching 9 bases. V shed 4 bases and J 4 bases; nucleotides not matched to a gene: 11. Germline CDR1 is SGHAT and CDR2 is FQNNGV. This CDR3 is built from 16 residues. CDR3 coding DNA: TGTGCCAGCAGCTCCTCGAGGGGACAGGGACCATACGAGCAGTACTTC. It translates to CASSSSRGQGPYEQYF.

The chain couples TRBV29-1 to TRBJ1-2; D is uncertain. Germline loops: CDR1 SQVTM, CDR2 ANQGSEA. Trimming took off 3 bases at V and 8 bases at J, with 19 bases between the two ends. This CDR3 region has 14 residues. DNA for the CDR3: TGCAGCGTTGAGACTCAAGAGGGTTCCGAGGGCTACACCTTC. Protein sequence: CSVETQEGSEGYTF.

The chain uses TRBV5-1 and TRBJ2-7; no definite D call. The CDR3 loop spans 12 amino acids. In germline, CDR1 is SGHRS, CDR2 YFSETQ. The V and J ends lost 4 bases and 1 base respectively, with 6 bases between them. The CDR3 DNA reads TGCGCCAGCAGCCCCAATTCCTACGAGCAGTACTTC. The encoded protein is CASSPNSYEQYF.

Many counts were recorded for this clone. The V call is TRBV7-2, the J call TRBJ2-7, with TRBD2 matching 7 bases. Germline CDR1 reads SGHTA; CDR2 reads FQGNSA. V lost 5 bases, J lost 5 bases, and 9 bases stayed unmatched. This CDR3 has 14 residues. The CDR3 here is CASSPYRRENEQYF. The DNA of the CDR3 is TGTGCCAGCAGCCCCTATCGGCGGGAGAACGAGCAGTACTTC.

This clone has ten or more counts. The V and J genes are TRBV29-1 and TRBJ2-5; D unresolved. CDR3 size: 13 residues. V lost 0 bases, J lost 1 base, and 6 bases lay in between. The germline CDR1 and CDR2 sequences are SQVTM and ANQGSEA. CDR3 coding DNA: TGCAGCGTTGAAGATAACAGCCAAGAGACCCAGTACTTC. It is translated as CSVEDNSQETQYF.

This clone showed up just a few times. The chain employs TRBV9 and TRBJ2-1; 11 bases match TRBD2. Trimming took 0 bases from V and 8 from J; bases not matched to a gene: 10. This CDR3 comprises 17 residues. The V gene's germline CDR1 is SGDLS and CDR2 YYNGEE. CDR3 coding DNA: TGTGCCAGCAGCGTAGTTCCGATAGCGGGAGGGGTCGATGAGCAGTTCTTC. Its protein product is CASSVVPIAGGVDEQFF.

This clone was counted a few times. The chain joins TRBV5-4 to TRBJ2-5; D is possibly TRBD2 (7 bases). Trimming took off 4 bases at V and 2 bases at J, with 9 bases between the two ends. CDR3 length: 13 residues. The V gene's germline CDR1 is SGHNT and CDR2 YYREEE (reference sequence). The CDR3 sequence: CASSRGAQETQYF. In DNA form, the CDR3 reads TGTGCCAGCAGCCGGGGGGCACAAGAGACCCAGTACTTC. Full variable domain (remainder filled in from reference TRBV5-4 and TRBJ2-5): ETGVTQSPTHLIKTRGQQVTLRCSSQSGHNTVSWYQQALGQGPQFIFQYYREEENGRGNFPPRFSGLQFPNYSSELNVNALELDDSALYLCASSRGAQETQYFGPGTRLLVL.

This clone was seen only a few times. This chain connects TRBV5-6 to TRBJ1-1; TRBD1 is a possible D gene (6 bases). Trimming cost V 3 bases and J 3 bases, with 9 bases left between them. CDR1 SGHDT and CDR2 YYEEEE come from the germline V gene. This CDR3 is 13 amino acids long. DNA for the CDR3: TGTGCCAGCAGCTGGGGGGGGCACACTGAAGCTTTCTTT. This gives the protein CASSWGGHTEAFF.

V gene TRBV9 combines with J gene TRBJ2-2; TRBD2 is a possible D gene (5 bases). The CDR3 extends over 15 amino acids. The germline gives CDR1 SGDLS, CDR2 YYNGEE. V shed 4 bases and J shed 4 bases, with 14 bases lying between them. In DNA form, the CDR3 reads TGTGCCAGCAGCCCCCAGGAGGCTACCACCGGGGAGCTGTTTTTT. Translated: CASSPQEATTGELFF.

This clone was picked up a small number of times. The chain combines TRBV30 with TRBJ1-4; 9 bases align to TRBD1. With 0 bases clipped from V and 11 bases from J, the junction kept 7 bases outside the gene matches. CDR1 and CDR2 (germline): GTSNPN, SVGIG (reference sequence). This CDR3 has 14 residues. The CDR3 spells CAWSVGTGTGKLFF. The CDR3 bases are TGTGCCTGGAGTGTCGGGACAGGGACCGGGAAACTGTTTTTT. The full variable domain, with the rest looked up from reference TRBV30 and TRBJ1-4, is SQTIHQWPATLVQPVGSPLSLECTVEGTSNPNLYWYRQAAGRGLQLLFYSVGIGQISSEVPQNLSASRPQDRQFILSSKKLLLSDSGFYLCAWSVGTGTGKLFFGSGTQLSVL.

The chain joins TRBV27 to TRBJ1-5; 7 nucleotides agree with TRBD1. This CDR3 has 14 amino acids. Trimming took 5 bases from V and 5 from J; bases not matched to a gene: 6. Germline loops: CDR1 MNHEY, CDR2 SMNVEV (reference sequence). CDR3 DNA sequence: TGTGCCAGCAGTAGTGCGCAGGGGGATCAGCCCCAGCATTTT. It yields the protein CASSSAQGDQPQHF.